This T cell receptor beta chain was recorded in a study of a mutant IDH1 vaccine in newly diagnosed glioma. About the research overall: Averaging roughly 40 years of age, treated patients were about 60% male and roughly 38% female.

A word on this clone: Its antigen is not identified.

Germline CDR1 is MNHNS and CDR2 is SASEGT. This CDR3 region has 13 residues. Trimming took 8 bases from V and 5 from J, leaving 15 bases between them. Time point indicated: week 11, during vaccination. All doses held 300 ug of mutant IDH1 20-mer peptide, with topical imiquimod. TCRdb's table, derived via immunoSEQ multiplex PCR, lists solely in-frame clones and lacks some. The repertoire holds around 30,000 clones, nearly 90% seen once, with less than 25% in the top ten. The TCR comes from a man between 18 and 35 years old with glioma. This sequence joins TRBV6-1 and TRBJ1-1, with D possibly TRBD1 on 5 matching bases. The source was PBMCs, collected from a glioma patient whose treatment included an IDH1 peptide vaccine. In DNA, the CDR3 is TGTGCCAGCCTCGGGACCCGGCGAACTGAAGCTTTCTTT. This encodes CASLGTRRTEAFF.